The T cell receptor beta chain under discussion was sequenced for a study of blood T cell repertoires in COVID-19. Study background: Spain, Italy and the United States supplied samples that represented acute and convalescent COVID-19. T cells, B-cell-depleted T cells, or PBMCs provided the cDNA or gDNA that served as material.

J lost 0 bases, V lost 2 bases, and 5 bases had no gene match. Germline CDR1 reads MGHRA; CDR2 reads YSYEKL. The CDR3 spans 17 residues. In the source study's methods: From reference gene primer amplification, estimates of nucleated cell counts were derived. TCRdb's table, derived via immunoSEQ multiplex PCR, lists solely in-frame clones and lacks some. V and J calls plus clone size are reproduced from that table; the DNA served to infer D and trimming. The sample records just over 50,000 clones, just over 85% being singletons. The TCR sequence derives from an older man with acute or convalescent COVID-19. This sequence joins TRBV4-1 and TRBJ2-2; 8 positions agree with TRBD1. Sequencing input: peripheral blood. The CDR3 sequence: CASSQSRDRTNTGELFF. DNA of the CDR3: TGCGCCAGCAGCCAAAGCCGGGACAGGACGAACACCGGGGAGCTGTTTTTT.